This section outlines one T cell receptor (beta chain) sequence together with its context. Its matching antigen is unknown. CDR3 length: 17 residues. The J segment lost 7 bases and the V segment lost 1 base, leaving 7 bases of the junction unmatched. Germline V gene lookup returns CDR1 SGHVS and CDR2 FQNEAQ. These data come from a study of cytomegalovirus exposure and HLA in healthy donors. The PCR contained 60 Vbeta and 13 Jbeta primers. Method: immunoSEQ multiplex PCR; TCRdb's copy keeps in-frame clones and lacks some. The sample contains a few hundred thousand clones, approximately 81% of which appear only once. Points from the study as a whole: The authors later linked a missense DCLRE1C variant to TCR beta V- and J-gene trimming. The study had only CMV serostatus as immune exposure information.

This sequence originates from a woman in her sixties or seventies in good health and CMV-seropositive. This chain connects TRBV7-8 to TRBJ2-3; 14 nucleotides match TRBD2. Specimen: PBMCs. DNA for the CDR3: TGTGCCAGCAGCTTAGGGGGGACTAGCGGGAGTGCATATACGCAGTATTTT. Translating it yields CASSLGGTSGSAYTQYF.